In this sample, the clone carrying this TCR beta chain turned up many times. Its antigen is undetermined. The sample comes from a study of regulatory T cells in long-lasting Graves disease. Whole-study context: Patients with new Graves' disease had used antithyroid drugs below 3 months. Findings and limits, study-wide: Newly diagnosed disease favored TRBV20-1 and TRBJ2-1 over persistent disease. Shared public clonotypes totalled approximately 3,000 in persistent patients, compared with 966 in new patients.

The length of the CDR3 is 16 residues. The V and J ends lost 6 bases and 0 bases, in that order; junction bases with no gene match: 6. Investigators prepared the TCR beta libraries by applying iRepertoire HTBI primers and Arm-PCR of CDR3 regions. Each CDR3 protein gets one entry after TCRdb re-called the multiplex PCR reads with MiXCR. The sample lists about 370,000 distinct CDR3 sequences, 15% to 19% occurring once. This sample's time point: newly diagnosed GD, antithyroid drugs for less than 3 months. RNA isolated from PBMCs was used to make the TCR library. With EDTA tubes as the receptacles, approximately 8.2 milliliters of peripheral blood were drawn.

The sample consisted of peripheral blood mononuclear cells (PBMCs), taken at new diagnosis, from a patient treated with antithyroid drugs. V is TRBV12-3 or TRBV12-4 and J is TRBJ2-1, with 9 nucleotides matching TRBD1. The receptor comes from a female donor with Graves disease. The CDR3 region has the DNA TGTGCCAGCAGCCAAGGACAGGGGAGCTCCTACAATGAGCAGTTCTTC. It specifies CASSQGQGSSYNEQFF.